Presented here are 31 T cell receptor beta chains from one specimen sequenced in a study of blood T cell repertoires in COVID-19. The assay was immunoSEQ multiplex PCR, and TCRdb's table has in-frame clones only and misses some. The sample contains roughly 210,000 clones, about 87% of which appear only once. The sample consisted of peripheral blood. The receptors come from a man between 70 and 80 years old with acute or convalescent COVID-19.

The J gene is TRBJ2-2, the V gene TRBV9; 12 positions match TRBD2. V gave up 3 bases and J gave up 6 bases; unmatched junction bases: 3. The CDR3 sequence is 15 residues long. Germline CDR1 and CDR2: SGDLS and YYNGEE. CDR3 residues: CASSGLAGEAGELFF. In DNA form, the CDR3 reads TGTGCCAGCAGCGGACTAGCGGGAGAAGCCGGGGAGCTGTTTTTT.

The chain couples TRBV5-1 to TRBJ2-7; TRBD1 aligns across 10 bases. Germline lookup yields CDR1 SGHRS and CDR2 YFSETQ. The CDR3 covers 16 residues. Trimming at V came to 0 bases and at J to 3 bases, leaving 6 bases not matched to a gene. DNA for the CDR3: TGCGCCAGCAGCTTGGGACAGGGGGCGTATGACTACGAGCAGTACTTC. Translation: CASSLGQGAYDYEQYF.

Written as DNA, the CDR3 is TGTGCCAGCAGCTTAGAGGGGTTGCGGAATCAGCCCCAGCATTTT. Amino acid sequence: CASSLEGLRNQPQHF. The chain has TRBV7-2 and TRBJ1-5; TRBD1 is a possible D gene (5 bases). The germline gives CDR1 SGHTA, CDR2 FQGNSA. V was clipped by 1 base and J by 4 bases, with 11 bases between them. This CDR3 contains 15 residues.

This clone was observed a handful of times. This sample includes further DNA sequences coding for the same CDR3. This chain connects TRBV5-1 to TRBJ2-7; D might be TRBD1 (5 bases). The CDR3 loop spans 14 amino acids. The germline CDR1 and CDR2 sequences are SGHRS and YFSETQ. V was pared by 5 bases and J by 1 base, with 13 bases between. The CDR3 reads CASSPDSASYEQYF. The CDR3 DNA sequence: TGCGCCAGCAGTCCAGACAGCGCGTCCTACGAGCAGTACTTC.

The chain employs TRBV12-3 or TRBV12-4 and TRBJ1-5; D unclear. The CDR3 is 12 amino acids. Between the trimmed V and J ends, which lost 2 bases and 7 bases, there was a span of 6 bases. The CDR3 reads CASSLSGQPQHF. The CDR3 DNA follows: TGTGCCAGCAGTTTATCGGGACAGCCCCAGCATTTT.

A single count supports this clone. V usage is TRBV7-8 and J usage is TRBJ1-3; 7 bases map to TRBD1. The CDR3 runs to 17 residues. Germline CDR1 reads SGHVS; CDR2 reads FQNEAQ. After removal of 5 bases from V and 0 bases from J, the junction contained 10 bases not matched to a gene. CDR3 in amino acids: CASSARQGTSSGNTIYF. In DNA, the CDR3 is TGTGCCAGCAGCGCCCGACAGGGTACAAGCTCTGGAAACACCATATATTTT.

V usage is TRBV5-8 and J usage is TRBJ2-3; a weak D match, TRBD1 (6 bases). CDR3 length equals 14 residues. V lost 6 bases and J 3 bases, leaving 14 bases between the germline ends. CDR1 SGHTS and CDR2 YDEGEE come from the germline V gene. CDR3 loop: CASILLGATDTQYF. For the CDR3, the DNA is TGTGCCAGCATTTTGTTGGGGGCTACAGATACGCAGTATTTT.

V is TRBV30 and J is TRBJ2-1, with TRBD2 matching 7 bases. This CDR3 region has 14 residues. V was pared by 5 bases and J by 4 bases, with 8 bases of the junction left unmatched. Looked up from germline, CDR1 is GTSNPN and CDR2 is SVGIG (reference sequence). The CDR3 loop is CAWVAAGVYNEQFF. Here the CDR3 DNA reads TGTGCCTGGGTTGCGGCGGGAGTTTACAATGAGCAGTTCTTC.

V and J are TRBV6-1 and TRBJ1-1; D gene ambiguous. CDR1 is MNHNS, CDR2 SASEGT, per germline. The V end was cut by 2 bases, the J end by 7 bases, with 11 bases between. The CDR3 loop spans 13 amino acids. CDR3 DNA sequence: TGTGCCAGCAGTGAACCGGGGTACGGTGAAGCTTTCTTT. Amino acid sequence: CASSEPGYGEAFF.

The chain employs TRBV28 and TRBJ2-7; the match to TRBD1 covers 9 bases. The CDR3 runs to 15 residues. Germline CDR1 reads MDHEN; CDR2 reads SYDVKM. With 4 bases clipped from V and 6 bases from J, the junction kept 10 bases outside the gene matches. CDR3 region: CASSSAGTGYSEQYF. The DNA for the CDR3 is TGTGCCAGCAGTTCCGCTGGGACAGGGTATAGCGAGCAGTACTTC.

The gene calls are TRBV7-2 and TRBJ1-1, with 7 bases fitting TRBD1. V shed 2 bases, J shed 4 bases, and the junction held 7 bases outside the gene matches. CDR3 length: 15 residues. Germline V gene data show CDR1 as SGHTA and CDR2 as FQGNSA. The CDR3 sequence: CASSLPTGIGTEAFF. The CDR3 DNA reads TGTGCCAGCAGCTTACCGACAGGGATTGGCACTGAAGCTTTCTTT.

The chain recombines TRBV27 with TRBJ2-7; TRBD1 agrees at 7 bases. V was clipped by 2 bases and J by 8 bases; unmatched bases: 12. The CDR3 covers 15 residues. Per germline, CDR1 MNHEY and CDR2 SMNVEV (reference sequence). CDR3 sequence (DNA): TGTGCCAGCAGTTTAACGAAGACAGGGCGAGGCAAGCAGTACTTC. This translates into CASSLTKTGRGKQYF.

V and J are TRBV27 and TRBJ2-7; the match to TRBD1 covers 8 bases. Germline-derived CDR1 and CDR2 are MNHEY and SMNVEV (reference sequence). The junction had 6 bases not matched to a gene; V was cut back by 2 bases and J by 6 bases. The CDR3 has 14 residues. The CDR3 DNA follows: TGTGCCAGCAGTTTAAACAGGGGGAACAGCGAGCAGTACTTC. As protein: CASSLNRGNSEQYF.

The chain recombines TRBV4-3 with TRBJ2-7; D is unresolved. Trimming took off 0 bases at V and 4 bases at J, with 7 bases between the two ends. CDR3 size: 13 residues. Germline V gives CDR1 LGHNA, CDR2 YSLEER. The CDR3 here is CASSQDDGYEQYF. The CDR3, as DNA: TGCGCCAGCAGCCAAGACGACGGGTACGAGCAGTACTTC.

This sequence joins TRBV6-6 and TRBJ2-1; 13 bases are a match to TRBD2. This CDR3 is built from 14 residues. Germline loops: CDR1 MNHNY, CDR2 SVGAGI (reference sequence). The J segment lost 6 bases and the V segment lost 5 bases, leaving 1 base of the junction unmatched. In DNA form, the CDR3 reads TGTGCCAGCAGTCGGACTAGCGGGAGCAATGAGCAGTTCTTC. Its protein product is CASSRTSGSNEQFF.

The genes are TRBV5-1 and TRBJ2-2, with 7 bases fitting TRBD1. V trimming: 0 bases; J trimming: 3 bases; junction bases outside the gene matches: 2. CDR1 and CDR2 from the germline V gene are SGHRS and YFSETQ. This CDR3 contains 15 residues. This CDR3 is CASSLGDRDTGELFF. The CDR3 DNA follows: TGCGCCAGCAGCTTGGGAGACAGGGACACCGGGGAGCTGTTTTTT.

V usage is TRBV28 and J usage is TRBJ2-5; 9 bases align to TRBD1. Germline lookup yields CDR1 MDHEN and CDR2 SYDVKM. J lost 4 bases, V lost 8 bases, and 8 bases had no gene match. The CDR3 loop spans 14 amino acids. CDR3 bases: TGTGCCAGCGGAGGGACAGGGATGGGAGAGACCCAGTACTTC. This translates into CASGGTGMGETQYF.

The chain carries TRBV24-1 and TRBJ1-2, with TRBD1 matching over 7 bases. Trimming removed 3 bases from V and 7 bases from J; junction bases left unmatched: 4. The CDR3 covers 13 residues. Per germline, CDR1 KGHDR and CDR2 SFDVKD. CDR3 in DNA: TGTGCCACCAGTGATCACAGGGGAGGTGGCTACACCTTC. Translating it yields CATSDHRGGGYTF.

The genes are TRBV2 and TRBJ2-3; 7 nucleotides align to TRBD2. V shed 4 bases, J shed 3 bases, and the junction held 7 bases outside the gene matches. Germline V gene sequence: CDR1 SNHLY, CDR2 FYNNEI. This CDR3 contains 15 residues. Here the CDR3 reads CASSVRAGGTDTQYF. The CDR3 coding sequence is TGTGCCAGCAGTGTCAGGGCCGGGGGGACAGATACGCAGTATTTT.

V and J are TRBV7-2 and TRBJ2-7; 8 positions agree with TRBD2. Germline CDR1 SGHTA, CDR2 FQGNSA. The CDR3 sequence is 15 residues long. The trim removed 2 bases at V and 2 bases at J, leaving 5 bases unmatched. CDR3 in amino acids: CASSLSLAVPYEQYF. In DNA, the CDR3 is TGTGCCAGCAGCTTATCACTAGCGGTACCCTACGAGCAGTACTTC.

This clone was found a few times. This rearrangement joins TRBV7-6 to TRBJ2-3; 7 nucleotides match TRBD1. The CDR3 extends over 15 amino acids. Germline CDR1 reads SGHVS; CDR2 reads FNYEAQ. Trimming took 5 bases from V and 4 from J; bases not matched to a gene: 9. CDR3 coding DNA: TGTGCCAGCAGCATAGGGGACAGATCGGCAGATACGCAGTATTTT. This translates into CASSIGDRSADTQYF.

This clone has at least ten counts. J is TRBJ1-1 and V is TRBV9; 8 bases line up with TRBD1. Per the germline V gene, CDR1 is SGDLS and CDR2 is YYNGEE. This CDR3 region has 16 residues. The V gene end was trimmed by 0 bases and the J gene end by 3 bases; junction bases not matched to a gene: 7. The CDR3 protein is CASSVGQGAWDTEAFF. CDR3 DNA: TGTGCCAGCAGCGTAGGGCAGGGGGCTTGGGACACTGAAGCTTTCTTT.

The rearrangement links TRBV9 to TRBJ1-4; possibly TRBD1 for D (6 bases). Trimming took off 5 bases at V and 4 bases at J, with 9 bases between the two ends. Germline V lookup: CDR1 SGDLS, CDR2 YYNGEE. This CDR3 has 13 residues. CDR3 nucleotides: TGTGCCAGCAGTAGGACAGATAATGAAAAACTGTTTTTT. Amino acid sequence: CASSRTDNEKLFF.

This chain links TRBV10-1 with TRBJ1-5, with D maybe TRBD1 (6 bases). Trimming pared 3 bases from V and 1 base from J, leaving 10 bases between. Germline-derived CDR1 and CDR2 are WNHNN and SYGVQD (reference sequence). The CDR3 sequence is 15 residues long. Here the CDR3 reads CASSDPTGSNQPQHF. CDR3 bases: TGCGCCAGCAGTGACCCTACAGGGAGCAATCAGCCCCAGCATTTT.

This chain uses TRBV19 with TRBJ2-3; D is undetermined. The germline V gene has CDR1 LNHDA and CDR2 SQIVND (reference sequence). CDR3 length: 16 residues. Trimming removed 4 bases from V and 0 bases from J, with 14 bases in between. Here the CDR3 DNA reads TGTGCCAGTAGTAGGCAGGCCGCCCCTAGCACAGATACGCAGTATTTT. Protein product: CASSRQAAPSTDTQYF.

This sequence joins TRBV15 and TRBJ2-7; TRBD2 aligns across 9 bases. V lost 0 bases and J lost 2; bases outside the gene matches: 5. The germline gives CDR1 LNHNV, CDR2 YYDKDF (reference sequence). This CDR3 is 16 amino acids long. DNA for the CDR3: TGTGCCACCAGCAGAGAGCAGACTAGCGGACCCTACGAGCAGTACTTC. The encoded protein is CATSREQTSGPYEQYF.

CDR3 nucleotide sequence: TGTGCCAGCAGTAAAACAGGGGGCCCTCTGTATGGCTACACCTTC. Translation gives CASSKTGGPLYGYTF. The chain employs TRBV7-2 and TRBJ1-2; 9 nucleotides match TRBD1. The CDR3 is 15 amino acids. With 6 bases clipped from V and 5 bases from J, the junction kept 10 bases outside the gene matches. Germline CDR1 SGHTA, CDR2 FQGNSA.

The rearrangement links TRBV12-3 or TRBV12-4 to TRBJ1-4, with D uncertain. This CDR3 has 13 amino acids. V lost 8 bases to trimming and J lost 8 bases, with 15 bases between them. CDR3 in DNA: TGTGCCAGCGGTAGTTTAGCTGAGGAAAAACTGTTTTTT. Residues: CASGSLAEEKLFF.

This clone was detected only a few times. The V call is TRBV7-3, the J call TRBJ1-2; TRBD1 aligns across 9 bases. The germline gives CDR1 SGHTA, CDR2 FQGTGA. The length of the CDR3 is 15 residues. Germline trimming cut 3 bases from V and 4 bases from J; bases unmatched to any gene: 6. CDR3 residues: CASSLGGTGSYGYTF. In DNA form, the CDR3 reads TGTGCCAGCAGCTTGGGCGGGACAGGGTCCTATGGCTACACCTTC. The whole variable domain, remainder taken from reference TRBV7-3 and TRBJ1-2, is GAGVSQTPSNKVTEKGKYVELRCDPISGHTALYWYRQSLGQGPEFLIYFQGTGAADDSGLPNDRFFAVRPEGSVSTLKIQRTERGDSAVYLCASSLGGTGSYGYTFGSGTRLTVV.

The V gene is TRBV18, the J gene TRBJ2-5; D is perhaps TRBD1 (6 bases). V was trimmed by 2 bases and J by 2 bases, leaving 15 bases between them. Germline V lookup: CDR1 KGHSH, CDR2 LQKENI. This CDR3 contains 16 residues. This CDR3 reads CASSPVYRAFQETQYF. CDR3 in DNA: TGTGCCAGCTCACCAGTCTACAGGGCCTTTCAAGAGACCCAGTACTTC. Supplemented by reference TRBV18 and TRBJ2-5, the full variable domain reads NAGVMQNPRHLVRRRGQEARLRCSPMKGHSHVYWYRQLPEEGLKFMVYLQKENIIDESGMPKERFSAEFPKEGPSILRIQQVVRGDSAAYFCASSPVYRAFQETQYFGPGTRLLVL.

J is TRBJ2-7 and V is TRBV28, with 7 bases fitting TRBD1. This CDR3 region has 15 residues. Germline loops: CDR1 MDHEN, CDR2 SYDVKM. The trim removed 3 bases at V and 0 bases at J, leaving 5 bases unmatched. The CDR3 coding sequence is TGTGCCAGCAGTTTGAGCCAGGGGGTCTCCTACGAGCAGTACTTC. This gives the protein CASSLSQGVSYEQYF.